The text below deals with one TCR beta chain. CDR3 and TCR beta VDJ profiling relied on a genomic DNA template. MiXCR, applied by TCRdb to the reads, yields one record per CDR3 protein. The profile covers some 70,000 distinct CDR3 sequences, with roughly half appearing a single time and about 8.5% taken by the ten largest. The ends lost 4 bases at V and 8 bases at J; junction bases unmatched: 5. The germline CDR1 and CDR2 sequences are KGHDR and SFDVKD. This CDR3 is 15 amino acids long. The data belong to a study of CD8+CD57+ T cells in acquired aplastic anemia. This chain joins TRBV24-1 and TRBJ1-4; TRBD1 matches 11 bases. The receptor's source is a human donor in good health, serving as a control. The sample comprised sorted CD4+, CD8+, or CD8+CD57+ T cells (not recorded which) from PBMCs. The CDR3 nucleotides read TGTGCCACCAGTGAGGGACAGGGGGGTCCAGAAAAACTGTTTTTT. Amino acid sequence: CATSEGQGGPEKLFF.